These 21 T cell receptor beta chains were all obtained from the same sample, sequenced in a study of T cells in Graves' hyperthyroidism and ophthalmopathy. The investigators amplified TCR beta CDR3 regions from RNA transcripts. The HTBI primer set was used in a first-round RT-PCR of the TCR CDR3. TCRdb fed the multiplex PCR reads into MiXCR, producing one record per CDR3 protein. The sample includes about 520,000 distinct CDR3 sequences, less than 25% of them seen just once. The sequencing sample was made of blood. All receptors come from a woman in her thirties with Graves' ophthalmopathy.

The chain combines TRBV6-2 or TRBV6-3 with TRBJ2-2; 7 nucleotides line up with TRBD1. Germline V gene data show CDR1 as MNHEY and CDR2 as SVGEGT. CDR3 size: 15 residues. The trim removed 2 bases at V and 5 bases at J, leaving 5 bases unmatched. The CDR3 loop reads CASSYGTEFTGELFF. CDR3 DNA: TGTGCCAGCAGTTACGGGACAGAATTTACCGGGGAGCTGTTTTTT.

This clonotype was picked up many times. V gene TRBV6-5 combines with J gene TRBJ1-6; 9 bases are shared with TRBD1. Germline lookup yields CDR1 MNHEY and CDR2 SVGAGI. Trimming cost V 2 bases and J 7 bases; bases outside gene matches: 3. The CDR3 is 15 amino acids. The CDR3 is CASSYRGQGNSPLHF. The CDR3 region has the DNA TGTGCCAGCAGTTACAGGGGACAGGGCAATTCACCCCTCCACTTT.

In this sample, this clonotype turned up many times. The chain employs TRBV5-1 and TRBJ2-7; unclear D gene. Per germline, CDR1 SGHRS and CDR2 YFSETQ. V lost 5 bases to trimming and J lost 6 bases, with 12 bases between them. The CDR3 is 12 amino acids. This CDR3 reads CASRRWTGEQYF. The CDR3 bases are TGCGCCAGCAGACGATGGACGGGCGAGCAGTACTTC.

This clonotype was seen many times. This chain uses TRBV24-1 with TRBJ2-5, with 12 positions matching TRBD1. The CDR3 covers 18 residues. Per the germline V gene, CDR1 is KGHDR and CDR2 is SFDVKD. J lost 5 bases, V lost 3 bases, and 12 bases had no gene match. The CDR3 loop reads CATSDNRDRGREVETQYF. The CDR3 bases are TGTGCCACCAGTGATAACCGGGACAGGGGGCGCGAAGTGGAGACCCAGTACTTC.

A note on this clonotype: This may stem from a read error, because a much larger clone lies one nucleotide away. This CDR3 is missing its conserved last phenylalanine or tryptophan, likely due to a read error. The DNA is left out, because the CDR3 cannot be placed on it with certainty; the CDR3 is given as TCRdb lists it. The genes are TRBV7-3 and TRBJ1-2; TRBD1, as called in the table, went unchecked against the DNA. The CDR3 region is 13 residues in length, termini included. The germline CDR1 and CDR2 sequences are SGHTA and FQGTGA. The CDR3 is CASSLTSGRVITV.

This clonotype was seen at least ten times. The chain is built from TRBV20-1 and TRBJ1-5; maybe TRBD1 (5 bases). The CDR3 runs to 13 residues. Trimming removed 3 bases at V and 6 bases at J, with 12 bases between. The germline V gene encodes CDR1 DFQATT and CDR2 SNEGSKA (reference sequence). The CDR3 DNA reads TGCAGTGCTAGGGCGGGGGTGACTCAGCCCCAGCATTTT. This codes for CSARAGVTQPQHF.

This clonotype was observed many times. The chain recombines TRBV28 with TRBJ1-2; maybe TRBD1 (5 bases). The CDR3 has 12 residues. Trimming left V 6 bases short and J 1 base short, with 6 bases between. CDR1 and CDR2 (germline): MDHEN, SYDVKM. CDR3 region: CASRDSNYGYTF. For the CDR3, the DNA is TGTGCCAGCAGAGACAGTAACTATGGCTACACCTTC.

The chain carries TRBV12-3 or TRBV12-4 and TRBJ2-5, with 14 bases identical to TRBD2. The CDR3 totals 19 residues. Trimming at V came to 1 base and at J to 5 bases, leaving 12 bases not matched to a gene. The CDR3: CASSLERGLAGEEAETQYF. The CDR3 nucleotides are TGTGCCAGCAGTTTAGAAAGGGGACTAGCGGGAGAAGAGGCCGAGACCCAGTACTTC.

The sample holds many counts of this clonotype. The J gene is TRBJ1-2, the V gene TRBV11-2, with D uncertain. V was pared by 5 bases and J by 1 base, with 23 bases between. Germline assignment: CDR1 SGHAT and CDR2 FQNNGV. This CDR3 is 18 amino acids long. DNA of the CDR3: TGTGCCAGCAGCGCCGGAATAGGACGGAATTCACTTAACTATGGCTACACCTTC. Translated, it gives CASSAGIGRNSLNYGYTF.

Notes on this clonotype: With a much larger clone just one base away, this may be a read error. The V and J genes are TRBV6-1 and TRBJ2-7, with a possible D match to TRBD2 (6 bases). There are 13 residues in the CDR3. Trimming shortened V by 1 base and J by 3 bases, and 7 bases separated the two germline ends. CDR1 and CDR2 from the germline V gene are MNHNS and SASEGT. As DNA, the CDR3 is TGTGCCAGCAGTGAAGGGGGGGACTACGAGCAGTACTTC. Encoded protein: CASSEGGDYEQYF.

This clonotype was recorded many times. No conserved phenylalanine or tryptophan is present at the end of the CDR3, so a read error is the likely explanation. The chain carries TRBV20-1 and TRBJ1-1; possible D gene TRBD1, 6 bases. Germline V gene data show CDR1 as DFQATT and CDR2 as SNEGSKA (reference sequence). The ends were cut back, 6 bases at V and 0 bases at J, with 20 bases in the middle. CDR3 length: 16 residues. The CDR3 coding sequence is TGCAGTGCCCAGGGGTCTTTCACCGCAATGAACACTGAAGCTTTCTCT. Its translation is CSAQGSFTAMNTEAFS.

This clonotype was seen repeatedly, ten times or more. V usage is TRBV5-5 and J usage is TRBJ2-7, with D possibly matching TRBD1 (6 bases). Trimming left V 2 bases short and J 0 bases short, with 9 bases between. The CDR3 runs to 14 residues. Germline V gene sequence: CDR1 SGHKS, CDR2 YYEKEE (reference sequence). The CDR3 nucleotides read TGTGCCAGCAGCTTCGGGACATTCTCCTACGAGCAGTACTTC. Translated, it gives CASSFGTFSYEQYF.

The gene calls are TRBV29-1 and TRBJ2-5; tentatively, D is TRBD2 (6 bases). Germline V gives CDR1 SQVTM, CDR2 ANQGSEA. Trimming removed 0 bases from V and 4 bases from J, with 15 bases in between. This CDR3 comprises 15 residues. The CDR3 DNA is TGCAGCGTTGAAGAAAGGATTAGCGGTCCAGAGACCCAGTACTTC. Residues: CSVEERISGPETQYF.

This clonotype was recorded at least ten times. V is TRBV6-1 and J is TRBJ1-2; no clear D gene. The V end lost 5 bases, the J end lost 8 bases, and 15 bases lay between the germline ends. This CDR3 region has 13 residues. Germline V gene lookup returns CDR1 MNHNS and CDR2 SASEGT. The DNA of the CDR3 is TGTGCCAGCAGTCCAACAGAATCCGGCGGCTACACCTTC. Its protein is CASSPTESGGYTF.

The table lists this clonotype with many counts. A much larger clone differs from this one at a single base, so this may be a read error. Here the CDR3 DNA reads TGTGCCAGCAGTCAACTAGCGGGGTTACCTGAGACCCAGTACTTC. Translating gives CASSQLAGLPETQYF. This chain joins TRBV6-2 or TRBV6-3 and TRBJ2-5; TRBD2 aligns across 10 bases. The germline V gene has CDR1 MNHEY and CDR2 SVGEGT. This CDR3 is 15 amino acids long. V trimming: 5 bases; J trimming: 5 bases; junction bases outside the gene matches: 8.

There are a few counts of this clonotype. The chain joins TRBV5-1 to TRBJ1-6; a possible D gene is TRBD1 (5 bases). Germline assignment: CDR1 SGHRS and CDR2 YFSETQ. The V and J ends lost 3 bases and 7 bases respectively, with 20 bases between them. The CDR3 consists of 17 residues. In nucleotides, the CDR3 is TGCGCCAGCAGCTCAACCACTATATACGGGGGAAATTCACCCCTCCACTTT. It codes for CASSSTTIYGGNSPLHF.

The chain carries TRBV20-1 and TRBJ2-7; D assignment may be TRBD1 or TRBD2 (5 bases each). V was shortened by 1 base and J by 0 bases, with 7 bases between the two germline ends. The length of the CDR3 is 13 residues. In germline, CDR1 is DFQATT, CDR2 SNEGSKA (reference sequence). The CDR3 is CSARAGTSYEQYF. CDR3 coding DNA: TGCAGTGCTAGAGCCGGGACCTCCTACGAGCAGTACTTC.

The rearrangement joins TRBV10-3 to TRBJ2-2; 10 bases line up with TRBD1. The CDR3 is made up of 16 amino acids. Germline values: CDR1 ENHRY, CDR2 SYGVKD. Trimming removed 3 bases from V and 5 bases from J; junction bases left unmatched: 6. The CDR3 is CAISEPGTGETGELFF. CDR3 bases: TGTGCCATCAGTGAACCTGGGACAGGGGAAACCGGGGAGCTGTTTTTT.

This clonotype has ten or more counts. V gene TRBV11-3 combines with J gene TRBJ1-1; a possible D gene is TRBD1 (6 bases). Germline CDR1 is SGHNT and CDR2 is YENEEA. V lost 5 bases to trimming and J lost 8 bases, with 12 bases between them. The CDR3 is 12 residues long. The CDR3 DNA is TGTGCCAGCAGCACAAGCGGGACAGAAGCTTTCTTT. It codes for CASSTSGTEAFF. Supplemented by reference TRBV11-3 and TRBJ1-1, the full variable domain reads EAGVVQSPRYKIIEKKQPVAFWCNPISGHNTLYWYLQNLGQGPELLIRYENEEAVDDSQLPKDRFSAERLKGVDSTLKIQPAELGDSAVYLCASSTSGTEAFFGQGTRLTVV.

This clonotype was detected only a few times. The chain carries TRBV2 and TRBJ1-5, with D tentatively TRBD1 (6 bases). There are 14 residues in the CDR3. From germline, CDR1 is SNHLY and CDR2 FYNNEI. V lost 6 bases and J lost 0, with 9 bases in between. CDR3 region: CASRTDSSNQPQHF. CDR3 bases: TGTGCCAGCAGGACGGACAGTAGCAATCAGCCCCAGCATTTT.

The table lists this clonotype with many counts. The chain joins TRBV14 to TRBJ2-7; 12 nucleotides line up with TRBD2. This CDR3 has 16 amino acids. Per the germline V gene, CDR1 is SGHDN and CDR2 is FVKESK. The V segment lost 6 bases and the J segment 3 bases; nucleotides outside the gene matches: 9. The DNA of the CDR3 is TGTGCCAGCAGTTACACTAGCGGGGGGACAAACTACGAGCAGTACTTC. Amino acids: CASSYTSGGTNYEQYF.